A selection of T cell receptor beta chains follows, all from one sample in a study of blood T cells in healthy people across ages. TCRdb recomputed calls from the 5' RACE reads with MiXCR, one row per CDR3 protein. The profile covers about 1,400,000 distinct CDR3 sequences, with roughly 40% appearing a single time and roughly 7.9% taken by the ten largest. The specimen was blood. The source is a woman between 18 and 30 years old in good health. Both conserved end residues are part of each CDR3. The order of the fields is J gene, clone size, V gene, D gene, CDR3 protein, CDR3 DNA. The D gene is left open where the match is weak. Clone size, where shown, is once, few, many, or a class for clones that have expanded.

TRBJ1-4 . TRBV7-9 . CASSFAPTGSEKLFF TGTGCCAGCAGCTTCGCACCGACGGGTAGTGAAAAACTGTTTTTT
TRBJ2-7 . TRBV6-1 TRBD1 CASSSTSGQGSSYEQYF TGTGCCAGCAGCTCCACCTCAGGACAGGGGAGCTCCTACGAGCAGTACTTC
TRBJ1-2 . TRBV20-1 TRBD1 CSARFRDRGTDGYTF TGCAGTGCTAGATTCCGGGACAGGGGAACCGATGGCTACACCTTC
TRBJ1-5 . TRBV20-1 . CSARDLGVGQPQHF TGCAGTGCTAGAGATCTTGGGGTAGGTCAGCCCCAGCATTTT
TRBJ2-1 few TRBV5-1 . CASSFPNSHEQFF TGCGCCAGCAGCTTCCCCAATTCCCATGAGCAGTTCTTC
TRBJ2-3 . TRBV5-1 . CASSLVWEGTDTQYF TGCGCCAGCAGCTTGGTTTGGGAAGGCACAGATACGCAGTATTTT
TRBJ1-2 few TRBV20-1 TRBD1 CSAKQGTYGYTF TGCAGTGCTAAACAGGGGACCTATGGCTACACCTTC
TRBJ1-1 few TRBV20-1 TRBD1 CRRDGTGMNTEAFF TGCAGGAGAGACGGGACAGGGATGAACACTGAAGCTTTCTTT
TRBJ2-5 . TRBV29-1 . CSVDWGTPETQYF TGCAGCGTTGACTGGGGGACACCAGAAACCCAGTACTTC
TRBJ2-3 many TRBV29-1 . CSVDLGGTDTQYF TGCAGCGTTGACTTGGGCGGCACAGATACGCAGTATTTT
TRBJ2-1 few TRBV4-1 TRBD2 CASSPWASGRGYNEQFF TGCGCCAGCAGCCCCTGGGCTAGCGGGAGAGGTTACAATGAGCAGTTCTTC
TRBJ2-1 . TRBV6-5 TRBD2 CASSYSVEVAGEWNEQFF TGTGCCAGCAGTTACTCGGTAGAAGTAGCGGGGGAGTGGAATGAGCAGTTCTTC
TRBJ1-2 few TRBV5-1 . CASSLVRGLLYGYTF TGCGCCAGCAGCTTGGTTCGGGGGTTACTCTATGGCTACACCTTC
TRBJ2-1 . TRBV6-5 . CASSWSASYSYEQFF TGTGCCAGCTCGTGGTCAGCATCCTACTCCTACGAGCAGTTCTTC
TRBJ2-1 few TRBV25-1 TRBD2 CASRSPSGSSFF TGTGCCAGCAGGAGCCCTAGCGGGAGCTCGTTCTTC
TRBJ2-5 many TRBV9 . CASSVGTGWNEQYF TGTGCCAGCAGCGTAGGAACAGGGTGGAATGAGCAGTACTTC
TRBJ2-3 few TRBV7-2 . CASSSGPTSPSTDTQYF TGTGCCAGCAGCTCGGGGCCAACTAGCCCGAGCACAGATACGCAGTATTTT
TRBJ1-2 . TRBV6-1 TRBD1 CASWYRGVMDGHTF TGTGCCAGCTGGTACAGGGGGGTGATGGATGGCCACACCTTC
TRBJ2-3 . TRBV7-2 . CASSLGSVTDTQYF TGTGCCAGCAGCTTAGGCTCTGTCACAGATACGCAGTATTTT
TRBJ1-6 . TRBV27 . CASSLSPVNSPLHF TGTGCCAGCAGTTTAAGTCCTGTTAATTCACCCCTCCACTTT
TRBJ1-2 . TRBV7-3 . CASSLNPGSNYGYTF TGTGCCAGCAGCTTAAATCCGGGTTCTAACTATGGCTACACCTTC
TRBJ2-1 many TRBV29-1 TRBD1 CSAVRRTGPSSDYNEQFF TGCAGCGCCGTTCGGAGGACAGGCCCATCCAGCGACTACAATGAGCAGTTCTTC
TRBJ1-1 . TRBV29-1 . CSVGMAGLNTEAFF TGCAGCGTAGGGATGGCCGGCTTGAACACTGAAGCTTTCTTT
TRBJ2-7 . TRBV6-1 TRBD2 CASSEAGGGFYEQYF TGTGCCAGCAGTGAAGCCGGGGGGGGATTTTACGAGCAGTACTTC
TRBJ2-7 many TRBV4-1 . CASSQVRGSQYEQYF TGCGCCAGCAGCCAAGTCAGGGGCAGTCAATACGAGCAGTACTTC
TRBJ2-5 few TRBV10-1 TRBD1 CASSTEPGQGVETQYF TGCGCCAGCAGTACCGAACCGGGACAGGGAGTGGAGACCCAGTACTTC
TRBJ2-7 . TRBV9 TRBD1 CASSEQGAGYEQYF TGTGCCAGCAGCGAACAGGGGGCGGGCTACGAGCAGTACTTC
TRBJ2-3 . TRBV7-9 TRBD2 CASSFPGGVSTDTQYF TGTGCCAGCAGCTTTCCTGGGGGGGTCAGCACAGATACGCAGTATTTT
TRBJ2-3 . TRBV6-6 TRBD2 CASSYGQGRGATDTQYF TGTGCCAGCAGTTACGGGCAAGGGCGGGGGGCTACAGATACGCAGTATTTT
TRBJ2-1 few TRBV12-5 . CASGHDEQFF TGTGCTAGTGGCCACGATGAGCAGTTCTTC
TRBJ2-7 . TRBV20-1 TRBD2 CSARRWREGVNEQYF TGCAGTGCCCGAAGGTGGCGGGAGGGGGTCAATGAGCAGTACTTC
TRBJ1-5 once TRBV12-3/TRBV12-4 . CASSFGGAGSNQPQHF TGTGCCAGCAGTTTTGGAGGGGCGGGAAGCAATCAGCCCCAGCATTTT
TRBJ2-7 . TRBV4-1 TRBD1 CASSRIGQGVYEQYF TGCGCCAGCAGCCGAATAGGACAGGGGGTTTACGAGCAGTACTTC
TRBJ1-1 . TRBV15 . CATSRAGQPNTEAFF TGTGCCACCAGCAGAGCCGGTCAGCCGAACACTGAAGCTTTCTTT
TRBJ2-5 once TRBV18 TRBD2 CASSPTGTRTYNEQYF TGTGCCAGCTCACCAACCGGGACTAGGACTTACAATGAGCAGTACTTC
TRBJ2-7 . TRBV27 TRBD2 CASRLGTSGDYEQYF TGTGCCAGCAGGCTCGGGACTAGCGGAGACTACGAGCAGTACTTC
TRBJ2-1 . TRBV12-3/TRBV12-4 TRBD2 CASTSPLAGGQGEQFF TGTGCCAGCACATCCCCCCTAGCGGGGGGGCAAGGTGAGCAGTTCTTC
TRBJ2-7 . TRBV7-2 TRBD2 CASNSERGGDEQYF TGTGCCAGCAACTCCGAGCGGGGGGGCGACGAGCAGTACTTC
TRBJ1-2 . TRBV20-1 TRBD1 CSAPTRGPNYGYTF TGCAGTGCTCCAACCAGGGGGCCTAACTATGGCTACACCTTC
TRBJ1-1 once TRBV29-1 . CSVQGNTEAFF TGCAGCGTTCAGGGGAACACTGAAGCTTTCTTT
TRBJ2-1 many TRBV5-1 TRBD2 CASSLGSGGNEQFF TGCGCCAGCAGCTTGGGGAGCGGGGGCAATGAGCAGTTCTTC
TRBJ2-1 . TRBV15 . CATSRVDSKNIQFF TGTGCCACCAGCAGAGTCGACTCCAAAAACATTCAGTTCTTC
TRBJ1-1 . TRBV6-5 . CASSIEQGNTEAFF TGTGCCAGCAGTATCGAACAGGGGAACACTGAAGCTTTCTTT
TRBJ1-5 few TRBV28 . CASSLGGVLSNQPQHF TGTGCCAGCAGTTTAGGAGGGGTTCTTAGCAATCAGCCCCAGCATTTT
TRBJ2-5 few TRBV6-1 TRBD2 CASKTTSGISLETQYF TGTGCCAGCAAAACGACTAGCGGGATCTCCTTGGAGACCCAGTACTTC
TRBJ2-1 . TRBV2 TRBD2 CASSTVSGTSDNGQFF TGTGCCAGCAGCACCGTTAGCGGGACGTCCGACAATGGGCAGTTCTTC
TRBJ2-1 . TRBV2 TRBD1 CASQGVYNEQFF TGTGCCAGCCAGGGGGTATACAATGAGCAGTTCTTC
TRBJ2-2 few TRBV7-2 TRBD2 CASSRLAANTGELFF TGTGCCAGCAGTAGACTAGCGGCGAACACCGGGGAGCTGTTTTTT
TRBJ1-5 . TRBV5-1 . CASSLSPTSNQPQHF TGCGCCAGCAGCTTGTCCCCGACTAGCAATCAGCCCCAGCATTTT
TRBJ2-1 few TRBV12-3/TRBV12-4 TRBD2 CASTKTSGGVGEQFF TGTGCCAGCACAAAAACTAGCGGGGGGGTTGGTGAGCAGTTCTTC
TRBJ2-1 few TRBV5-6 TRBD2 CASSLMAGTSGGNEQFF TGTGCCAGCAGCTTGATGGCTGGGACTAGCGGGGGCAATGAGCAGTTCTTC
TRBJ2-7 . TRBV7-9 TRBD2 CASSGSGTSGGIHEQYF TGTGCCAGCAGCGGATCCGGGACTAGCGGGGGGATTCACGAGCAGTACTTC
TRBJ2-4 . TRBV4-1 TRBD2 CASSQFSGGATNEQYF TGCGCCAGCAGCCAATTCAGCGGGGGGGCTACGAATGAGCAGTACTTC
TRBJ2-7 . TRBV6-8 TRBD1 CASKPLLQGRYEQYF TGTGCCAGCAAACCCCTTTTACAGGGGAGATACGAGCAGTACTTC
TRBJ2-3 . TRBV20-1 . CSGNGLYSVTDTQYF TGCAGTGGTAACGGGCTCTATTCCGTCACAGATACGCAGTATTTT